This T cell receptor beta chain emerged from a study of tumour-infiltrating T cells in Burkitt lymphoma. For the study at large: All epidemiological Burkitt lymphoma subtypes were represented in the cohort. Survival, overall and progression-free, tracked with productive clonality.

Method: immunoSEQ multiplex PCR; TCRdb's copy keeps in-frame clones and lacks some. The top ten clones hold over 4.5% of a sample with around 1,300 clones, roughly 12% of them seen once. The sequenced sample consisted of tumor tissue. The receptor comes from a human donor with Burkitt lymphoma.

CDR3 sequence reads: CASSPGTSGGNEQFF. CDR3 nucleotide sequence: TGTGCCAGCAGTCCCGGGACTAGCGGGGGTAATGAGCAGTTCTTC. The V and J genes are TRBV27 and TRBJ2-1, with TRBD2 identical over 14 bases. The junction had 4 bases not matched to a gene; V was cut back by 5 bases and J by 7 bases. CDR3 length: 15 amino acids. Per the germline V gene, CDR1 is MNHEY and CDR2 is SMNVEV (reference sequence).